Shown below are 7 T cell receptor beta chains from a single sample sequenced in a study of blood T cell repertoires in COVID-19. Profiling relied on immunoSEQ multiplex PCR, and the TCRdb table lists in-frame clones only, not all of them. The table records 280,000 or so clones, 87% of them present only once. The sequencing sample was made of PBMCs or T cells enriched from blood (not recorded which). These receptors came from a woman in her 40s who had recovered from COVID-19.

The CDR3 loop is CASTLPLGASGNTIYF. CDR3 sequence (DNA): TGTGCCAGCACTCTACCTTTGGGGGCCTCTGGAAACACCATATATTTT. The J gene is TRBJ1-3, the V gene TRBV28, with D possibly matching TRBD1 (6 bases). The CDR3 covers 16 residues. Germline V gene data show CDR1 as MDHEN and CDR2 as SYDVKM. Trimming took off 7 bases at V and 0 bases at J, with 16 bases between the two ends.

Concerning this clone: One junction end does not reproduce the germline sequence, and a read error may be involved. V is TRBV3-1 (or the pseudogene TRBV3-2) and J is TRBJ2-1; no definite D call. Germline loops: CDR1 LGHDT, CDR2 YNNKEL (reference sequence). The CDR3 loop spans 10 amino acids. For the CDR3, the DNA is TGTGCCAGCAGCCAAAAGGAGACGATCTTC. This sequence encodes CASSQKETIF.

The CDR3 bases are TGTGCAAGTCGCTTAGCATCCTCCGGTGGGGCCCCGAACACCGGGGAGCTGTTTTTT. Its protein product is CASRLASSGGAPNTGELFF. This chain connects TRBV12-2 to TRBJ2-2; the table's D gene call, TRBD1, was not cross checked with the DNA. TRBV12-2 is tagged as a pseudogene. The CDR3 is 19 amino acids.

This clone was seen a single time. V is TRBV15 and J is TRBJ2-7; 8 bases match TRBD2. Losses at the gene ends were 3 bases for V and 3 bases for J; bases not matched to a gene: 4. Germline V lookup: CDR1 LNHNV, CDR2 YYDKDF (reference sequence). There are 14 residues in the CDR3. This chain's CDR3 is CATSSFGRGYEQYF. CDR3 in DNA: TGTGCCACCAGCAGTTTCGGGAGGGGCTACGAGCAGTACTTC.

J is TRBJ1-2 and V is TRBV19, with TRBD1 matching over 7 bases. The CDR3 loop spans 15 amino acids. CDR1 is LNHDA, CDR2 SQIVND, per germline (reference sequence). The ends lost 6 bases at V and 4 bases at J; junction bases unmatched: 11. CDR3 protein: CASSHPSGTAYGYTF. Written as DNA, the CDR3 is TGTGCCAGTAGCCACCCCTCAGGGACAGCCTATGGCTACACCTTC. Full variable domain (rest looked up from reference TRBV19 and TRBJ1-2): DGGITQSPKYLFRKEGQNVTLSCEQNLNHDAMYWYRQDPGQGLRLIYYSQIVNDFQKGDIAEGYSVSREKKESFPLTVTSAQKNPTAFYLCASSHPSGTAYGYTFGSGTRLTVV.

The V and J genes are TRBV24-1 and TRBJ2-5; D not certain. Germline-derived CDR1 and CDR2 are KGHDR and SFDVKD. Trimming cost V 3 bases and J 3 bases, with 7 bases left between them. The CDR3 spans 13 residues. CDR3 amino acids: CATSDHREETQYF. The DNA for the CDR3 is TGTGCCACCAGTGATCATCGGGAAGAGACCCAGTACTTC.

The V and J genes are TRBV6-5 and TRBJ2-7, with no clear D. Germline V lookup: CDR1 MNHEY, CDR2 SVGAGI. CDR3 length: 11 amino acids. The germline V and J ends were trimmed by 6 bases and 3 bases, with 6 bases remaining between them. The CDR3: CASSPYYEQYF. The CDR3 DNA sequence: TGTGCCAGCAGCCCCTACTACGAGCAGTACTTC.